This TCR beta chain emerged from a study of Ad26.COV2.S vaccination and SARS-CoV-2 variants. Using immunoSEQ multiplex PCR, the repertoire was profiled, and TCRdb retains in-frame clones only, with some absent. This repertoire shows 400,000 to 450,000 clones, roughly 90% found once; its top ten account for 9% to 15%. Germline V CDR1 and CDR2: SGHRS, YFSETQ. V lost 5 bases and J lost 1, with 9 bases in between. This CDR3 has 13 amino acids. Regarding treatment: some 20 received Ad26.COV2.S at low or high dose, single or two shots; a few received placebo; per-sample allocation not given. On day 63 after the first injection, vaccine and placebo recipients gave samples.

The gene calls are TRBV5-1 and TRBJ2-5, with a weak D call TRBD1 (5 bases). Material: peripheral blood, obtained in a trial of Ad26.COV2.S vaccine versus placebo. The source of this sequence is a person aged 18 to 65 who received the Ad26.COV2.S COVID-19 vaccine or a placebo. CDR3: CASSRTPQETQYF. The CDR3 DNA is TGCGCCAGCAGTCGGACACCCCAAGAGACCCAGTACTTC.